This section outlines one TCR beta chain sequence together with its context. The sample is drawn from a study of blood T cell repertoires in COVID-19. Original methodology: Amplification with reference gene primers provided the estimates of nucleated cell counts. Profiled with immunoSEQ multiplex PCR; TCRdb holds only in-frame clones, not every one. V and J calls plus clone size are reproduced from that table; the DNA served to infer D and trimming. The table lists 150,000 to 200,000 clones, more than 70% of them singletons. The CDR3 length is 15 residues. Deletions cut 2 bases from V and 0 bases from J, with 11 bases between. Germline lookup yields CDR1 MNHNS and CDR2 SASEGT.

The sequenced material came from peripheral blood. V is TRBV6-1 and J is TRBJ2-7; weak D call: TRBD2 (6 bases). The source of this sequence is a man in his fifties who had recovered from COVID-19. The DNA of the CDR3 is TGTGCCAGCAGTGAATGGGGGGTCCCCTCCTACGAGCAGTACTTC. It encodes CASSEWGVPSYEQYF.